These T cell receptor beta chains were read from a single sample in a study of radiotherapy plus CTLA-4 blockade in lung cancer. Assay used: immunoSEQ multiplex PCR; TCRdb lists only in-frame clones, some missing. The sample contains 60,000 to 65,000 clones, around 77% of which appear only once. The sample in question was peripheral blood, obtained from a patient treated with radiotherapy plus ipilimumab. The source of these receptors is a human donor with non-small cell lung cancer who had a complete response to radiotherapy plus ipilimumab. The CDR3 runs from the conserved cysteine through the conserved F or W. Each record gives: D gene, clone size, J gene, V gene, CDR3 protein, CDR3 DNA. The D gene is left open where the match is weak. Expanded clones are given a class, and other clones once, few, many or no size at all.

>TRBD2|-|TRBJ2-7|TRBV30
CAWSGSGGTYEQYF
TGTGCCTGGAGTGGGAGCGGGGGGACCTACGAGCAGTACTTC
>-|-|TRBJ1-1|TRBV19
CASTPRGGPTTEAFF
TGTGCCAGTACCCCCCGGGGGGGTCCGACCACTGAAGCTTTCTTT
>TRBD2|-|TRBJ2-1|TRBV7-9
CASSSGLAGLVGLWNEQFF
TGTGCCAGCAGCTCTGGACTAGCGGGGCTGGTTGGTTTGTGGAATGAGCAGTTCTTC
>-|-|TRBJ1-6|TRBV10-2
CASSEPPSGLNSPLHF
TGCGCCAGCAGTGAGCCACCCTCGGGGCTAAATTCACCCCTCCACTTT
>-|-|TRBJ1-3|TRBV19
CASSIKGNTIYF
TGTGCCAGTAGTATAAAGGGAAACACCATATATTTT
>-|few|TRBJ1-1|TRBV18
CASSPGVGSYTEAFF
TGTGCCAGCTCACCAGGGGTAGGGTCGTACACTGAAGCTTTCTTT
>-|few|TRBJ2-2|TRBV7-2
CASSLGGLTNTGELFF
TGTGCCAGCAGCTTGGGTGGGCTCACGAACACCGGGGAGCTGTTTTTT
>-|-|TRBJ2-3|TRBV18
CASSYVGASTDTQYF
TGTGCCAGCTCATATGTGGGTGCTAGCACAGATACGCAGTATTTT
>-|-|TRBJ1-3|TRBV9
CASSVAWGGNSGNTIYF
TGTGCCAGCAGCGTAGCGTGGGGAGGGAACTCTGGAAACACCATATATTTT
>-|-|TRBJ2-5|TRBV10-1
CASSENGKETQYF
TGCGCCAGCAGTGAAAATGGTAAAGAGACCCAGTACTTC
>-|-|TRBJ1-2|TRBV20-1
CSARDVYGYTF
TGCAGTGCTAGGGACGTCTATGGCTACACCTTC
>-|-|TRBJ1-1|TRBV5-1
CASRAGAGQNTEAFF
TGCGCCAGCAGGGCTGGGGCAGGGCAGAACACTGAAGCTTTCTTT
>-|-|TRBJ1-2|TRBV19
CASTRDRNYGYTF
TGTGCCAGTACTAGGGACCGGAACTATGGCTACACCTTC
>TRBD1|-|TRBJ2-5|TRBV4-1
CASSQGTGEETQYF
TGCGCCAGCAGCCAAGGGACAGGGGAAGAGACCCAGTACTTC
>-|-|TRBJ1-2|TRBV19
CASTPRSPPGPSANYGYTF
TGTGCCAGTACTCCCAGGAGCCCCCCCGGTCCCTCAGCTAACTATGGCTACACCTTC
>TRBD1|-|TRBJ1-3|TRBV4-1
CASSQATGVRSGNTIYF
TGCGCCAGCAGCCAAGCTACAGGGGTTCGTTCTGGAAACACCATATATTTT
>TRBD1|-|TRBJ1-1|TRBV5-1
CASSAPGQGASEAFF
TGCGCCAGCAGCGCGCCGGGACAGGGGGCCTCTGAAGCTTTCTTT
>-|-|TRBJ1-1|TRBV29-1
CSVEAGYLDEAFF
TGCAGCGTTGAAGCAGGGTATCTTGATGAAGCTTTCTTT
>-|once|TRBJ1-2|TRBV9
CASSVGPKANYGYTF
TGTGCCAGCAGCGTAGGGCCGAAAGCTAACTATGGCTACACCTTC
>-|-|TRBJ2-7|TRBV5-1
CASSLRLPLDEQYF
TGCGCCAGCAGCCTGCGTCTTCCCTTGGACGAGCAGTACTTC
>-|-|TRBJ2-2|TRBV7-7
CASSLAGSSNTGELFF
TGTGCTAGCAGCCTGGCGGGGTCGAGTAACACCGGGGAGCTGTTTTTT
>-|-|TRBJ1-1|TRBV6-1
CASRGEGRSTEAFF
TGTGCCAGCAGGGGGGAGGGACGGAGCACTGAAGCTTTCTTT
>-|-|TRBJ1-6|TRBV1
CTSSPTDSSSYNSPLHF
TGCACCAGCAGCCCTACCGACTCGAGCTCCTATAATTCACCCCTCCACTTT
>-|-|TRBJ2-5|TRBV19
CASSTPPGETQYF
TGTGCCAGTAGTACCCCCCCTGGAGAGACCCAGTACTTC
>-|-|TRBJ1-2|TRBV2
CASTAYGYTF
TGTGCCTCCACAGCCTATGGCTACACCTTC
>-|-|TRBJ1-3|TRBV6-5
CASSYSFRQGGNTIYF
TGTGCCAGCAGTTACTCTTTTCGGCAGGGGGGAAACACCATATATTTT
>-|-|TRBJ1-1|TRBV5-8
CASSSGEGRGYTEAFF
TGTGCCAGCAGCTCGGGGGAAGGACGGGGTTACACTGAAGCTTTCTTT
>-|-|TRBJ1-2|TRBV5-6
CASSLRVSSANYGYTF
TGTGCCAGCAGCTTAAGAGTAAGCTCAGCTAACTATGGCTACACCTTC
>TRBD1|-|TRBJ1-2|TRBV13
CASSSYRDRVYGYTF
TGTGCCAGCAGCTCGTACCGGGACAGGGTGTACGGCTACACCTTC
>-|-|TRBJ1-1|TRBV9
CASSVQSNTEAFF
TGTGCCAGCAGCGTACAGAGTAACACTGAAGCTTTCTTT
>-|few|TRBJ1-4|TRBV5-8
CASSPMGGEKLFF
TGTGCCAGCAGCCCGATGGGAGGAGAAAAACTGTTTTTT
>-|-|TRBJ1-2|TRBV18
CASSPKKQGYGYTF
TGTGCCAGCTCACCGAAGAAGCAAGGCTATGGCTACACCTTC
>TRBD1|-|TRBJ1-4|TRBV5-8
CASSLEGAGGFPNEKLFF
TGTGCCAGCAGCTTGGAGGGCGCAGGGGGCTTCCCTAATGAAAAACTGTTTTTT
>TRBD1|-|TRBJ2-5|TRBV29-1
CSVEGDRVETQYF
TGCAGCGTCGAAGGGGACAGGGTGGAGACCCAGTACTTC
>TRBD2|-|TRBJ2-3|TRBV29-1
CSVLLAGGRSDTQYF
TGCAGCGTTTTACTAGCGGGGGGCCGATCAGATACGCAGTATTTT
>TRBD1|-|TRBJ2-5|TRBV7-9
CASSLGGQGTETQYF
TGTGCCAGCAGCTTGGGGGGACAGGGGACAGAGACCCAGTACTTC
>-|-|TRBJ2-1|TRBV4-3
CASSQAAYNEQFF
TGCGCCAGCAGCCAAGCAGCCTACAATGAGCAGTTCTTC
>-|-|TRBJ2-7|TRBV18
CASSKARSYEQYF
TGTGCCAGCTCAAAAGCCCGCTCCTACGAGCAGTACTTC
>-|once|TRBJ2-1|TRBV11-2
CASSLDRAGEQFF
TGTGCCAGCAGCTTAGATCGAGCGGGTGAGCAGTTCTTC
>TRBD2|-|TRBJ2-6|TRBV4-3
CASSQEPSGGVLTF
TGCGCCAGCAGCCAAGAGCCTAGCGGGGGCGTCCTGACTTTC
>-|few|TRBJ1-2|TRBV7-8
CASSFKINYGYTF
TGTGCCAGCAGCTTTAAGATTAACTATGGCTACACCTTC
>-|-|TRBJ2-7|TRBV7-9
CASSLGGGPYEQYF
TGTGCCAGCAGCTTAGGTGGGGGTCCCTACGAGCAGTACTTC
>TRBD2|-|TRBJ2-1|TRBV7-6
CASSLGRLAGGMGNEQFF
TGTGCCAGCAGCTTAGGACGGCTAGCGGGAGGTATGGGGAATGAGCAGTTCTTC
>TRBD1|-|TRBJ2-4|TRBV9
CASSVGTANIQYF
TGTGCCAGCAGCGTCGGGACAGCGAACATTCAGTACTTC
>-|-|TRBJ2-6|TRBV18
CASSPAGRADSGANVLTF
TGTGCCAGCTCCCCGGCGGGCAGGGCCGACTCTGGGGCCAACGTCCTGACTTTC
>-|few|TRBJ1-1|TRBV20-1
CSAITGVRAFF
TGCAGTGCTATCACGGGGGTCAGAGCTTTCTTT
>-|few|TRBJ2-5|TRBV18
CASSPGQETQYF
TGTGCCAGCTCACCGGGGCAAGAGACCCAGTACTTC
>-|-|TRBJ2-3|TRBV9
CASSVGVAHFGVDTQYF
TGTGCCAGCAGCGTAGGGGTGGCCCACTTCGGGGTAGATACGCAGTATTTT
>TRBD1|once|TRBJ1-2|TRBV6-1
CASSSWTGLNYGYTF
TGTGCCAGCAGCTCCTGGACAGGGCTAAACTATGGCTACACCTTC
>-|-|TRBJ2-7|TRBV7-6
CASSLGYGASSYEQYF
TGTGCCAGCAGCTTAGGTTACGGGGCGAGCTCCTACGAGCAGTACTTC
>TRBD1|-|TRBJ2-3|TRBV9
CASSPGQGIPTDTQYF
TGTGCCAGCAGCCCGGGACAGGGGATTCCCACAGATACGCAGTATTTT